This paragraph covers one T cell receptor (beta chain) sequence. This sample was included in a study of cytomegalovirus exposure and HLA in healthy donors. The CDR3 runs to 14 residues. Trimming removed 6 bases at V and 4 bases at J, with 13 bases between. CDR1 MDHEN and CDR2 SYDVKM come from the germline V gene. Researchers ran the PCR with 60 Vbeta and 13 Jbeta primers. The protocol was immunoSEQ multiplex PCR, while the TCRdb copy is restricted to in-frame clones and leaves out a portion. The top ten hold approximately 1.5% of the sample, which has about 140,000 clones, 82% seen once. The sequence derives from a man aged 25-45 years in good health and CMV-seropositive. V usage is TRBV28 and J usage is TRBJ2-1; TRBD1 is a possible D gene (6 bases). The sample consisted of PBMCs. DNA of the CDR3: TGTGCCAGCAGCTCCGGGACAACTTACAATGAGCAGTTCTTC. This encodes CASSSGTTYNEQFF.